The clone carrying this T cell receptor beta chain appeared many times. Its antigen is as yet unknown. Constant-region reverse primers amplified full-length variable regions, followed by semi-nested Nested Universal Primer A PCR. TCRdb reanalysed the 5' RACE reads using MiXCR and keeps one entry per CDR3 protein. The top ten clones hold around 2% of a sample with around 50,000 distinct CDR3 sequences, about 26% of them seen once. Treg sorting used a CD4+CD25+CD127-/low gate. Whole-study results and caveats: Tumor Treg TCRs overlapped most with tumor naive CD4+ cells. Whole repertoires were not studied in the larger cohort, only one V-J beta rearrangement.

The source of this sequence is a female donor with breast cancer. The sequencing input was tumor-infiltrating Tregs sorted from the breast tumor.

In DNA, the CDR3 is TGCAGCGCCGAGCCCAGGGCGAACACTGAAGCTTTCTTT. Its protein product is CSAEPRANTEAFF. The chain is built from TRBV29-1 and TRBJ1-1, with a tentative D call TRBD1 (5 bases). Germline values: CDR1 SQVTM, CDR2 ANQGSEA. Trimming took off 7 bases at V and 1 base at J, with 13 bases between the two ends. The CDR3 has 13 amino acids.